This TCR beta chain is from a study of T cell clonotyping in hematopoietic cell transplantation. Regarding the study as a whole: At the given depth, recipient repertoires were over 95% de novo clonotypes.

On this clone: Its target is not known.

Recipients were bled about 28 days pretransplant and at posttransplant days 30, 100, 180. The V end lost 6 bases, the J end lost 0 bases, and 15 bases lay between the germline ends. CDR1 LNHDA and CDR2 SQIVND come from the germline V gene (reference sequence). The CDR3 totals 17 residues. The method was immunoSEQ multiplex PCR; TCRdb's version includes in-frame clones alone and lacks a portion of them. Here the sample spans more than 11,000 clones, about 98% being singletons. The specimen comprised peripheral blood mononuclear cells, sampled 30 days after allogeneic stem cell transplant. The sequence was obtained from a female patient aged 50 to 65 who had an allogeneic stem cell transplant from an unrelated donor, so T cells may come from the graft donor. Some clones in this sample may be carry-over from other donors' samples. The V call is TRBV19, the J call TRBJ1-6; perhaps TRBD1 as D (5 bases). This CDR3 is CASRPQGIISYNSPLHF. The CDR3 DNA sequence: TGTGCCAGTAGACCCCAGGGAATTATCTCCTATAATTCACCCCTCCACTTT.